This TCR beta chain was identified in a study of shared clonotypes between healthy human individuals (dated by TCRdb to 2019 to 2021). A note on the overall study: A few men and a couple of women, aged 18 to 49 years, made up the cohort. For each donor, three plates each were used for CD4 naive and CD4 memory, two plates were used for CD8 naive, and one plate was used for CD8 memory. The study deeply sequenced blood TCR repertoires of about 5 healthy adults to estimate repertoire size and the extent of clonotype sharing between individuals. Libraries were prepared and TCR repertoires were sequenced by different laboratories using diverse techniques, in order to increase sequencing depth and limit assay-specific biases. Each donor's leukapheresis produced roughly between roughly 0.85 and 9.5 billion PBMCs.

Remarks on this clone: Its antigen target is currently unknown. No base qualities exist here, and no much larger clone lies one base off it.

For the CD8 naive samples, CD45RO-negative cells were positively selected for CCR7, yielding a CD45RA+CCR7+ population from which TemRA cells were excluded. The donors were healthy, HIV-negative adults with no recently reported acute infections or vaccinations. Every donor was a Caucasian adult living in Nashville, Tennessee, USA. Blood was obtained by leukapheresis, after which PBMCs were separated by Ficoll-Histopaque density gradient centrifugation and cryopreserved in liquid nitrogen vapor phase. Analytical flow cytometry was used to check the purity and quantity of each magnetically sorted T cell population. From each sorted fraction, genomic DNA was isolated and quantified by UV absorbance on a Nanodrop 2000c. TCR CDR3 regions were amplified from genomic DNA by multiplex PCR using the deep immunoSEQ assay. For each cell subset, the extracted genomic DNA was distributed evenly across all wells of several immunoSEQ 96-well plates, and each plate served as one replicate. Each replicate PCR for sorted subsets received about 0.2 ug genomic DNA, equal to some 32,000 T cell genomes. The purified libraries were quantified using a Qubit 3.0 fluorometer, sized with a Bioanalyzer 2100, and then quantified again using the KAPA Library Quantification kit. A separate single-read 150-cycle Illumina NextSeq 550 flow cell was used to sequence each immunoSEQ 96-well plate. The authors' analysis ran thus. Because the immunoSEQ output included only junctional sequences and no quality scores, the filtering could not be the same as the filtering used for full-length reads. Sequences were annotated with PyIR, a Python wrapper for IgBLAST v1.9, and V/J genes and CDR3 were assigned using IMGT germline references. Reads were removed for weak V/J assignments (E-value above 1e-6), missing CDR3, stop codons, out-of-frame junctions, or ambiguous translated residues. A V3J clonotype was defined by an identical inferred V gene, J gene, and CDR3 amino acid sequence. The percentage overlap between two repertoires was calculated by dividing the number of shared unique clonotypes by the size of the smaller repertoire. Three approaches were used to assess repertoire richness: RTK rarefaction, the Chao1 estimator, and Recon v2.1 estimates of unobserved clonotypes. Generation probabilities for all TCRbeta clonotypes obtained by the gDNA method from a handful of donors were computed using OLGA. This is the immuneACCESS table as TCRdb keeps it, with only in-frame sequences that have V and J called. A part of the clones is gone; compared with another copy, unresolved V genes explain less than half, and the rest is unexplained. V and J calls plus clone size are reproduced from that table; the DNA served to infer D and trimming. The sample table shows millions of clones, and 90% to 95% are seen once. The top ten clonotypes cover over 1.5% of the sample.

CDR1 and CDR2, looked up from the germline V gene (reference sequence), are SEHNR and FQNEAQ. Reading from cysteine to phenylalanine, the CDR3 counts 16 amino acids. Kept here is only the CDR3 DNA, which spans 48 bases and is read in frame from base 1. Clipping removes 0 bases from V and 7 bases from J, with 6 as the unmatched junction base count. Overall study results and their limits: Sampling was restricted to blood, and TCR repertoires in tissues likely differ from the TCR repertoires found in blood. Across four donors, approximately 5% of naive CD4, 3.5% of naive CD8, 2% to 2.5% of memory CD4, and approximately 0.42% of memory CD8 clonotypes were shared. Pairwise subsampling indicated that sequencing depth was expected to affect the degree of clonotype sharing among donors. Clonotypes shared by all four sorted-subset donors showed higher generation probabilities than non-shared clonotypes. Even with the large sequencing depth, rarefaction of the sorted-subset datasets indicated that sequencing was incomplete. The genetic and exposure-history diversity represented was limited by the small number of donors. Naive subsets generally had larger estimated clonotype richness than memory subsets did.

The chain was built from TRBV7-9 and TRBJ2-3, with 11 bases matching TRBD2. The material sequenced was naive CD8+ T cells from PBMCs. In light of the paper, this sample's cell subset or site label describes: CD45RA+CCR7+. The sequence was obtained from a man younger than 35 in good health. Some clones in this sample may be carry-over from other donors' samples. The sequenced DNA: TGTGCCAGCAGCTTAGCTTTAGCGGGAGGGCCTCATACGCAGTATTTT. Its amino acids are CASSLALAGGPHTQYF.